This T cell receptor (beta chain) was recorded in a study of blood T cell repertoires in COVID-19. This clone was seen just once. Original processing methods: Amplification of reference gene primers was used by the study to estimate nucleated cell counts. Measured with immunoSEQ multiplex PCR; TCRdb has only the in-frame clones, and not every one. V, J and clone size reflect that table, while D and trimming were determined from the DNA. This sample yields 190,000 or so clones, of which approximately 90% are seen a single time; 0.8% to 1% belongs to the top ten. The CDR3 is 16 residues long. V was clipped by 3 bases and J by 2 bases; unmatched bases: 7. Germline V gives CDR1 SGHAT, CDR2 FQNNGV.

This chain uses TRBV11-2 with TRBJ2-3; TRBD2 aligns across 8 bases. This receptor was taken from a woman in her late teens or twenties who had recovered from COVID-19. Source material: peripheral blood. The DNA for the CDR3 is TGTGCCAGCAGCTTGAACCGGGGGGGGGTCACAGATACGCAGTATTTT. This sequence encodes CASSLNRGGVTDTQYF.